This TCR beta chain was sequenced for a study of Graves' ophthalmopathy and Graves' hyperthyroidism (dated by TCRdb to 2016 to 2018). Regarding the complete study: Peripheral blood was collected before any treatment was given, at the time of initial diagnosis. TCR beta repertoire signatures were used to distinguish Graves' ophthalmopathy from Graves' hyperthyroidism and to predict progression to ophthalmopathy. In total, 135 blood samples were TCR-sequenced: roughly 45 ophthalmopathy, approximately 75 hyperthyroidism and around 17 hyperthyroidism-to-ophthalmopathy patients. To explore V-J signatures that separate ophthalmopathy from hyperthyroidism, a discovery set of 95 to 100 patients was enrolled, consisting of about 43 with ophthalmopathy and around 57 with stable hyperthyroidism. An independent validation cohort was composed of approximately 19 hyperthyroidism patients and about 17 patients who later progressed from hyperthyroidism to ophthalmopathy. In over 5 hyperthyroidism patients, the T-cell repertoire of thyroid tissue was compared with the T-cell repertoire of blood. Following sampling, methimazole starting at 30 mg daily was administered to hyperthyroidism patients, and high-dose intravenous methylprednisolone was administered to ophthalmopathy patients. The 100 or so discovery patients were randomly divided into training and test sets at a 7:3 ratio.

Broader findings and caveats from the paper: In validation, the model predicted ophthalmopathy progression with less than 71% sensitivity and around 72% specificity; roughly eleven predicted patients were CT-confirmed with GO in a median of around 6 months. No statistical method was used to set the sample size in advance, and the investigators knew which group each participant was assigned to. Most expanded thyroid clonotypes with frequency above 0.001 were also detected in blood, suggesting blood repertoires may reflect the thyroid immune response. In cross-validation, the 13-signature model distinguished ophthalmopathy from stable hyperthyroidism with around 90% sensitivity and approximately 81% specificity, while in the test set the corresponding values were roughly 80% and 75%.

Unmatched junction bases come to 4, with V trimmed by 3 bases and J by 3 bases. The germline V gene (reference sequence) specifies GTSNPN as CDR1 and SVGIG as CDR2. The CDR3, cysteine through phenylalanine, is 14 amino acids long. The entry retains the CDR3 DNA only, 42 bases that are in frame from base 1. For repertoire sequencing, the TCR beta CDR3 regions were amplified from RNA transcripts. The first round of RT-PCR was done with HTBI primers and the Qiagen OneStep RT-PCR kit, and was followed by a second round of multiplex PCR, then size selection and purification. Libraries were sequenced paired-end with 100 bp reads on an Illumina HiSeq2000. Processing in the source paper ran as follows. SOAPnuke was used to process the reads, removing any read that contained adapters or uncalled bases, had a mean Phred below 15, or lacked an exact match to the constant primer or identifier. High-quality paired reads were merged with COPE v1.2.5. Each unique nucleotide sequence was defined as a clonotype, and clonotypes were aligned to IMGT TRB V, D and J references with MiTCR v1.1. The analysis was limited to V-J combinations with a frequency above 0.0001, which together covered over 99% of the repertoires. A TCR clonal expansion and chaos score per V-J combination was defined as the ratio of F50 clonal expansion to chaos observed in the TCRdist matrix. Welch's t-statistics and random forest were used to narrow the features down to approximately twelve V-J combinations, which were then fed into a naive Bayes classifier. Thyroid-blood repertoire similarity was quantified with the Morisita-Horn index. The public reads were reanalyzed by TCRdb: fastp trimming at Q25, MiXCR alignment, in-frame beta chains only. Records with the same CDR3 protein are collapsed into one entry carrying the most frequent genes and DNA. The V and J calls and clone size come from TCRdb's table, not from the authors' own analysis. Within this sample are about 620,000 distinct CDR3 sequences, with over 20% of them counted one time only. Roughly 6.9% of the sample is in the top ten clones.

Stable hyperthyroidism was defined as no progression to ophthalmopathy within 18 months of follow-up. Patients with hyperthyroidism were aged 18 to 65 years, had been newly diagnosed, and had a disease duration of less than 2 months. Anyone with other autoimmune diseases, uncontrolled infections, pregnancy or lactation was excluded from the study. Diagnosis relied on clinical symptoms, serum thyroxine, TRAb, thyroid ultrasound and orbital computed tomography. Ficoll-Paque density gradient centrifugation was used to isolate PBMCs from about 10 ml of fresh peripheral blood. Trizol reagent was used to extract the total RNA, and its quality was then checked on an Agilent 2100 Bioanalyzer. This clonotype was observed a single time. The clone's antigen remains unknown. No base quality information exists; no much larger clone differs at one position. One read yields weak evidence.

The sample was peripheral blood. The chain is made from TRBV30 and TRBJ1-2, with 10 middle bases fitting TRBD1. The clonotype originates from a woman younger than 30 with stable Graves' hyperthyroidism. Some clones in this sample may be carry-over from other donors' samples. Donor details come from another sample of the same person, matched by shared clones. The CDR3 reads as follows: CAWRPDRGHYGYTF. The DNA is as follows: TGTGCCTGGAGACCAGACAGGGGGCACTATGGCTACACCTTC.